One T cell receptor beta chain is described in this entry. The sample comes from a study of blood T cell repertoires in COVID-19. Turning to the study itself: Acute and convalescent COVID-19 specimens originated in the United States, Italy and Spain. PBMCs, B-cell-depleted T cells, or T cells were the source of the cDNA or gDNA that made up the material.

The CDR3 contains 15 residues. V lost 4 bases, J lost 10 bases, and 13 bases stayed unmatched. Per germline, CDR1 SGHRS and CDR2 YFSETQ. Original methodology: Amplification of reference gene primers provided the estimated nucleated cell counts. Repertoires were generated with immunoSEQ multiplex PCR, while TCRdb's copy carries only in-frame clones and drops some. V, J and clone size were drawn from that table, and D and trimming were deduced from the DNA. The data contain over 75,000 clones, around 80% of them singletons. Sequencing used peripheral blood. The rearrangement joins TRBV5-1 to TRBJ1-4; 7 nucleotides line up with TRBD1. The sequence was collected from a woman between 45 and 65 years old with acute or convalescent COVID-19. The CDR3 sequence is CASSIGQALEGKLFF. CDR3 nucleotide sequence: TGCGCCAGCAGCATTGGACAGGCCCTCGAGGGAAAACTGTTTTTT.